These 15 T cell receptor beta chains originate from one sample sequenced in a study of cytomegalovirus exposure and HLA in healthy donors. Both 60 Vbeta primers and 13 Jbeta primers went into the PCR. Produced via immunoSEQ multiplex PCR; TCRdb's table is partial and in-frame only. The sample includes some 67,000 clones, roughly 80% seen only once; the top ten take 2.5% to 3%. The sample comprised PBMCs. These receptors came from a woman under 40 in good health and CMV-seronegative.

The chain joins TRBV4-3 to TRBJ2-3; TRBD2 matches 7 bases. CDR3 length: 16 residues. From germline, CDR1 is LGHNA and CDR2 YSLEER. Trimming at V came to 1 base and at J to 4 bases, leaving 8 bases not matched to a gene. The CDR3 sequence: CASSQGAGVVPDTQYF. CDR3 sequence (DNA): TGCGCCAGCAGCCAAGGGGCGGGGGTTGTTCCAGATACGCAGTATTTT.

This clone is a singleton in its sample. This chain connects TRBV19 to TRBJ1-5; D is uncertain. Germline V gene data show CDR1 as LNHDA and CDR2 as SQIVND (reference sequence). This CDR3 is built from 14 residues. Trimming cost V 5 bases and J 4 bases, with 12 bases left between them. The CDR3 DNA is TGTGCCAGTAGTTGGGAGTCCGGGAATCAGCCCCAGCATTTT. This translates into CASSWESGNQPQHF.

V gene TRBV7-9 combines with J gene TRBJ2-4, with D tentatively TRBD1 (5 bases). The ends were cut back, 5 bases at V and 0 bases at J, with 11 bases in the middle. CDR3 length: 15 residues. Germline V gene sequence: CDR1 SEHNR, CDR2 FQNEAQ (reference sequence). The DNA of the CDR3 is TGTGCCAGCAGCGAAGGGGCCTTAGCCAAAAACATTCAGTACTTC. Its translation is CASSEGALAKNIQYF. The variable domain in full, with the rest retrieved from reference TRBV7-9 and TRBJ2-4, is DTGVSQNPRHKITKRGQNVTFRCDPISEHNRLYWYRQTLGQGPEFLTYFQNEAQLEKSRLLSDRFSAERPKGSFSTLEIQRTEQGDSAMYLCASSEGALAKNIQYFGAGTRLSVL.

J is TRBJ1-2 and V is TRBV6-1; D is possibly TRBD1 (5 bases). The germline gives CDR1 MNHNS, CDR2 SASEGT. The germline V and J ends were trimmed by 6 bases and 2 bases, with 10 bases remaining between them. The CDR3 totals 13 residues. CDR3 sequence reads: CASRIPGNYGYTF. The CDR3 DNA is TGTGCCAGCAGGATCCCAGGGAACTATGGCTACACCTTC.

This chain uses TRBV11-3 with TRBJ2-5, with 12 bases lining up with TRBD1. CDR3 length: 18 residues. Per the germline V gene, CDR1 is SGHNT and CDR2 is YENEEA. V trimming: 5 bases; J trimming: 4 bases; junction bases outside the gene matches: 14. CDR3 DNA sequence: TGTGCCAGCAGCACCTACCGGGACAGGGGGCCGAGGGTAGAGACCCAGTACTTC. Its protein product is CASSTYRDRGPRVETQYF.

The chain employs TRBV5-1 and TRBJ2-5, with TRBD1 identical over 10 bases. J was trimmed by 5 bases and V by 8 bases; bases with no gene match: 6. CDR3 length: 13 amino acids. Germline V CDR1 and CDR2: SGHRS, YFSETQ. Here the CDR3 reads CASGRGQGETQYF. In nucleotides, the CDR3 is TGCGCCAGTGGAAGGGGACAGGGGGAGACCCAGTACTTC.

The V and J genes are TRBV5-6 and TRBJ2-2; a possible D gene is TRBD2 (6 bases). Trimming shortened V by 1 base and J by 1 base, and 8 bases separated the two germline ends. The V gene's germline CDR1 is SGHDT and CDR2 YYEEEE. This CDR3 is 15 amino acids long. In DNA form, the CDR3 reads TGTGCCAGCAGCTTGTGGCGGGGGAACACCGGGGAGCTGTTTTTT. It specifies CASSLWRGNTGELFF.

The genes are TRBV14 and TRBJ1-1; D is ambiguous. V was trimmed by 0 bases and J by 7 bases, leaving 9 bases between them. The CDR3 contains 13 residues. Germline values: CDR1 SGHDN, CDR2 FVKESK. The CDR3 protein is CASSQETRGEAFF. The CDR3 DNA follows: TGTGCCAGCAGCCAAGAAACCCGGGGTGAAGCTTTCTTT. The variable domain in full, completed from reference TRBV14 and TRBJ1-1, reads EAGVTQFPSHSVIEKGQTVTLRCDPISGHDNLYWYRRVMGKEIKFLLHFVKESKQDESGMPNNRFLAERTGGTYSTLKVQPAELEDSGVYFCASSQETRGEAFFGQGTRLTVV.

The V call is TRBV5-4, the J call TRBJ1-1; 9 bases match TRBD1. Germline CDR1 is SGHNT and CDR2 is YYREEE (reference sequence). The junction had 7 bases not matched to a gene; V was cut back by 4 bases and J by 0 bases. The CDR3 consists of 16 residues. The CDR3 DNA sequence: TGTGCCAGCAGCAGGGGACAGGGCCCGATGAACACTGAAGCTTTCTTT. Protein sequence: CASSRGQGPMNTEAFF.

The rearrangement joins TRBV4-3 to TRBJ2-3; 8 bases line up with TRBD1. Germline V lookup: CDR1 LGHNA, CDR2 YSLEER. The CDR3 runs 16 residues. Germline trimming cut 1 base from V and 4 bases from J; bases unmatched to any gene: 7. The CDR3 region has the DNA TGCGCCAGCAGCCAAGGGACAGGGAGTGGTGCAGATACGCAGTATTTT. Residues: CASSQGTGSGADTQYF.

This clone was counted once. The chain uses TRBV5-8 and TRBJ2-7; TRBD1 is a possible D gene (5 bases). Germline lookup yields CDR1 SGHTS and CDR2 YDEGEE. The CDR3 extends over 13 amino acids. Trimming took 2 bases from V and 6 from J, leaving 12 bases between them. The CDR3 region is CASSLEGVGEQYF. As DNA, the CDR3 is TGTGCCAGCAGCTTAGAAGGGGTTGGCGAGCAGTACTTC.

The chain links TRBV6-5 to TRBJ2-3; 13 bases fit TRBD2. Germline V gives CDR1 MNHEY, CDR2 SVGAGI. The CDR3 consists of 16 residues. J gave up 7 bases and V 4 bases, and 8 bases lay outside the gene matches. CDR3 nucleotides: TGTGCCAGCAGTTGGACTAGCGGGGGAGTCGACAATACGCAGTATTTT. This encodes CASSWTSGGVDNTQYF.

The gene calls are TRBV19 and TRBJ1-5, with 7 bases lining up with TRBD1. Germline V gene lookup returns CDR1 LNHDA and CDR2 SQIVND (reference sequence). This CDR3 region has 12 residues. Unmatched junction bases numbered 6, after V lost 11 bases and J lost 5 bases. CDR3 sequence: CAARQGDQPQHF. The CDR3 coding sequence is TGTGCCGCTAGACAGGGTGATCAGCCCCAGCATTTT.

The rearrangement uses TRBV28 and TRBJ2-5; D unclear. Germline V gene data show CDR1 as MDHEN and CDR2 as SYDVKM. The CDR3 extends over 14 amino acids. Trimming removed 7 bases at V and 2 bases at J, with 14 bases between. CDR3 nucleotide sequence: TGTGCCAGCAACGGCAGGCGATTTCAAGAGACCCAGTACTTC. This sequence encodes CASNGRRFQETQYF.

This clone was seen a few times. This chain connects TRBV6-5 to TRBJ2-7; the D is unclear. V was pared by 0 bases and J by 4 bases, with 10 bases between. The CDR3 runs to 14 residues. Germline CDR1 and CDR2: MNHEY and SVGAGI. Written as DNA, the CDR3 is TGTGCCAGCAGTTACTCCACAGTCCTATACGAGCAGTACTTC. Its translation: CASSYSTVLYEQYF.